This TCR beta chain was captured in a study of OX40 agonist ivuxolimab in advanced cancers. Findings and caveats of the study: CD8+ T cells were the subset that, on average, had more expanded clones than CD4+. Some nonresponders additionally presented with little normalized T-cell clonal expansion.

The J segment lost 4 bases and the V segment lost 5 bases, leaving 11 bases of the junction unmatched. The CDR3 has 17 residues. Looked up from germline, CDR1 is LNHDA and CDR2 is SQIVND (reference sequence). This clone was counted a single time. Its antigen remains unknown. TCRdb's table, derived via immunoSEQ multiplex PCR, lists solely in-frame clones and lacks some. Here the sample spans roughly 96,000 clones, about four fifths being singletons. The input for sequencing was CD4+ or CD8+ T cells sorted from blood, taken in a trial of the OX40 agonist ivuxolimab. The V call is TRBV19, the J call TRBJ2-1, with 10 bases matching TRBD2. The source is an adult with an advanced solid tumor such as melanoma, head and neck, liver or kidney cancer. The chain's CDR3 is CASSPRLAGVRYNEQFF. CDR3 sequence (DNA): TGTGCCAGTAGTCCCCGGCTAGCGGGAGTGAGGTACAATGAGCAGTTCTTC. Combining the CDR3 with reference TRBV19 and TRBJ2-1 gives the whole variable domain DGGITQSPKYLFRKEGQNVTLSCEQNLNHDAMYWYRQDPGQGLRLIYYSQIVNDFQKGDIAEGYSVSREKKESFPLTVTSAQKNPTAFYLCASSPRLAGVRYNEQFFGPGTRLTVL.